This T cell receptor beta chain was identified during a study of CD8+ T cells in alopecia areata. Study conclusions and caveats: In lesional scalp, particularly from alopecia totalis/universalis, clonality was higher than in normal scalp.

Sample treatment: oral pan-JAK inhibitor, 5-10 mg twice daily. From alopecia areata patients, lesional scalp punch biopsies and peripheral blood were collected. Regarding this clone: Antigen unknown.

The authors extracted RNA and reverse transcribed it into cDNA as the sequencing template. TCRdb keeps only in-frame clones here, not all; method: immunoSEQ multiplex PCR. The data show 100,000 to 150,000 clones, with approximately 60% seen just once and around 6% held by the top ten. Sequenced material: CD4+ T cells sorted from blood, taken at week 4, from a patient treated with tofacitinib. The origin of this receptor is a human donor with alopecia areata.

This CDR3 reads CASSDRKGDNEQFF. CDR3 sequence (DNA): TGTGCCAGCAGCGACAGAAAAGGGGACAATGAGCAGTTCTTC. This chain links TRBV5-4 with TRBJ2-1; TRBD1 might be the D (5 bases). The CDR3 covers 14 residues. Germline CDR1 SGHNT, CDR2 YYREEE (reference sequence). V lost 4 bases to trimming and J lost 5 bases, with 13 bases between them.